The 25 T cell receptor beta chains given below trace back to one sample, sequenced in a study of shared clonotypes between healthy human individuals. Only in-frame clones appear in the TCRdb table, and some are missing; sequencing was by immunoSEQ multiplex PCR. The repertoire holds under 1,900,000 clones, with 97% to 99% as singletons. The sequenced sample was naive CD4+ T cells sorted from blood. Subset: CD45RA+ positively selected. Every receptor here comes from a man aged 30 to 39 in good health.

The chain joins TRBV5-5 to TRBJ1-4; TRBD1 matches 10 bases. The CDR3 sequence is 15 residues long. In germline, CDR1 is SGHKS, CDR2 YYEKEE (reference sequence). With V trimmed by 4 bases and J by 11 bases, 11 bases remained unmatched. The CDR3 loop is CASSPSPGQGTKLFF. Written as DNA, the CDR3 is TGTGCCAGCAGCCCATCCCCGGGACAGGGGACGAAACTGTTTTTT.

The CDR3 protein is CASSPPRTQTYEQYF. The CDR3 region has the DNA TGTGCCAGCAGCCCCCCCCGCACCCAAACCTACGAGCAGTACTTC. The V call is TRBV7-2, the J call TRBJ2-7; D remains ambiguous. Looked up from germline, CDR1 is SGHTA and CDR2 is FQGNSA. This CDR3 region has 15 residues. Between the trimmed V and J ends, which lost 5 bases and 2 bases, there was a span of 16 bases.

This chain joins TRBV28 and TRBJ1-4; 7 bases align to TRBD1. The CDR3 contains 14 residues. V was clipped by 5 bases and J by 4 bases; unmatched bases: 4. Germline V gene data show CDR1 as MDHEN and CDR2 as SYDVKM. The chain's CDR3 is CASSGDSVNEKLFF. DNA for the CDR3: TGTGCCAGCAGTGGGGACAGCGTTAATGAAAAACTGTTTTTT. The full variable domain, rest sourced from reference TRBV28 and TRBJ1-4, is DVKVTQSSRYLVKRTGEKVFLECVQDMDHENMFWYRQDPGLGLRLIYFSYDVKMKEKGDIPEGYSVSREKKERFSLILESASTNQTSMYLCASSGDSVNEKLFFGSGTQLSVL.

This chain joins TRBV15 and TRBJ2-7; D not resolved. The germline CDR1 and CDR2 sequences are LNHNV and YYDKDF (reference sequence). V was clipped by 1 base and J by 4 bases, with 20 bases between them. There are 17 residues in the CDR3. This CDR3 reads CATSRGPDSTPNYEQYF. CDR3 in DNA: TGTGCCACCAGCAGAGGACCCGACTCGACTCCCAATTACGAGCAGTACTTC.

Remarks on this clone: Compared with germline, one end of the junction differs, possibly owing to a read error. The chain has TRBV7-7 and TRBJ2-4; 7 nucleotides align to TRBD2. The germline V gene encodes CDR1 SSHAT and CDR2 FNYEAQ (reference sequence). The CDR3 loop spans 13 amino acids. The CDR3 DNA reads TGTGCTAGCAGCCCTCTTGGGGGAGGGTTTCAGTACTTC. It codes for CASSPLGGGFQYF.

The V and J genes are TRBV15 and TRBJ1-5; no definite D call. The CDR3 is 13 residues long. Germline V gene data show CDR1 as LNHNV and CDR2 as YYDKDF (reference sequence). The V end lost 0 bases, the J end lost 7 bases, and 7 bases lay between the germline ends. The CDR3 here is CATSRDFEQPQHF. The CDR3 nucleotides read TGTGCCACCAGCAGAGATTTCGAGCAGCCCCAGCATTTT.

The chain uses TRBV5-1 and TRBJ1-2, with 12 positions matching TRBD1. The J segment lost 7 bases and the V segment lost 4 bases, leaving 8 bases of the junction unmatched. From germline, CDR1 is SGHRS and CDR2 YFSETQ. There are 15 residues in the CDR3. CDR3 nucleotide sequence: TGCGCCAGCAGCAGTCCGGGACAGGGGGCTGTTGGCTACACCTTC. Protein product: CASSSPGQGAVGYTF.

The chain employs TRBV4-1 and TRBJ2-7; the match to TRBD2 covers 13 bases. Germline assignment: CDR1 MGHRA and CDR2 YSYEKL. The CDR3 covers 19 residues. V shed 3 bases and J 1 base; nucleotides not matched to a gene: 12. CDR3 bases: TGCGCCAGCAGCCATGGCGGACTAGCGGGAGTCGGTGTGTCCTACGAGCAGTACTTC. Encoded protein: CASSHGGLAGVGVSYEQYF.

J is TRBJ2-7 and V is TRBV10-3; 10 bases match TRBD1. CDR1 and CDR2 from the germline V gene are ENHRY and SYGVKD. V shed 6 bases, J shed 4 bases, and the junction held 18 bases outside the gene matches. The CDR3 covers 18 residues. CDR3 sequence: CAIRGDRDRGGVSYEQYF. The DNA of the CDR3 is TGTGCCATCAGGGGGGACCGGGACAGGGGAGGAGTGTCATACGAGCAGTACTTC.

This sequence joins TRBV10-3 and TRBJ1-4; D may be TRBD1 (5 bases). The V and J ends lost 4 bases and 8 bases respectively, with 11 bases between them. Germline CDR1 reads ENHRY; CDR2 reads SYGVKD. This CDR3 is 13 amino acids long. The CDR3 DNA is TGTGCCATCAGTGTGGGGGTCGGCGAAAAACTGTTTTTT. Translated: CAISVGVGEKLFF.

The chain joins TRBV5-1 to TRBJ1-1; 8 bases fit TRBD1. From germline, CDR1 is SGHRS and CDR2 YFSETQ. V shed 4 bases and J 0 bases; nucleotides not matched to a gene: 2. The CDR3 loop spans 14 amino acids. The CDR3, as DNA: TGCGCCAGCAGCAAGGGACAGGTGAACACTGAAGCTTTCTTT. Its translation is CASSKGQVNTEAFF.

The chain joins TRBV30 to TRBJ2-7; 13 bases fit TRBD2. The CDR3 totals 18 residues. Germline V gene sequence: CDR1 GTSNPN, CDR2 SVGIG (reference sequence). V lost 2 bases and J lost 0; bases outside the gene matches: 10. The CDR3 region is CAWSSSLAGGRSSYEQYF. The CDR3 coding sequence is TGTGCCTGGAGTAGTTCACTAGCGGGAGGGAGAAGCTCCTACGAGCAGTACTTC.

The chain has TRBV6-6 and TRBJ2-7, with D perhaps TRBD1 or TRBD2 (5 bases each). Germline CDR1 is MNHNY and CDR2 is SVGAGI (reference sequence). This CDR3 is 13 amino acids long. Deletions cut 0 bases from V and 7 bases from J, with 10 bases between. CDR3 in DNA: TGTGCCAGCAGTTACTCCAAATGGGGGGAGCAGTACTTC. Its translation: CASSYSKWGEQYF.

The chain joins TRBV7-2 to TRBJ2-1; tentative D call: TRBD1 (5 bases). V was cut by 10 bases and J by 0 bases, with 10 bases left in between. The CDR3 contains 13 residues. CDR1 and CDR2 (germline): SGHTA, FQGNSA. This CDR3 is CATQGISYNEQFF. CDR3 coding DNA: TGTGCCACCCAGGGAATCTCCTACAATGAGCAGTTCTTC.

This clone was seen only once. Germline is not matched at one junction end, which may reflect a read error. The rearrangement links TRBV7-7 to TRBJ2-2; 15 bases are shared with TRBD2. The CDR3 runs to 18 residues. The germline V gene encodes CDR1 SSHAT and CDR2 FNYEAQ (reference sequence). DNA for the CDR3: TGTGCTAGCAGCCCAGGACTAGCGGGAGGGGCGAACACCGGGGAGCTGTTTTTT. Its protein product is CASSPGLAGGANTGELFF.

A single count supports this clone. This chain uses TRBV27 with TRBJ2-7, with D tentatively TRBD2 (7 bases). The germline CDR1 and CDR2 sequences are MNHEY and SMNVEV (reference sequence). The CDR3 length is 18 residues. With 2 bases removed from V and 0 bases from J, the gap between germline ends came to 20 bases. CDR3 sequence reads: CASSLGEGGGGTSYEQYF. The CDR3 bases are TGTGCCAGCAGTTTAGGGGAGGGGGGTGGTGGCACCTCCTACGAGCAGTACTTC.

The chain links TRBV5-4 to TRBJ1-3, with 8 bases matching TRBD1. CDR1 is SGHNT and CDR2 is YYREEE in the germline V gene (reference sequence). The CDR3 loop spans 16 amino acids. V lost 4 bases, J lost 0 bases, and 6 bases stayed unmatched. CDR3 in amino acids: CASSTRQGISGNTIYF. Written as DNA, the CDR3 is TGTGCCAGCAGCACCAGACAGGGGATCTCTGGAAACACCATATATTTT.

CDR3 in amino acids: CASLEPLGARTGELFF. The CDR3 bases are TGTGCCAGCTTAGAACCCCTGGGGGCGCGCACCGGGGAGCTGTTTTTT. This rearrangement joins TRBV19 to TRBJ2-2; D possibly corresponds to TRBD1 (6 bases). This CDR3 comprises 16 residues. The V end lost 9 bases, the J end lost 4 bases, and 21 bases lay between the germline ends. Germline V lookup: CDR1 LNHDA, CDR2 SQIVND (reference sequence).

DNA of the CDR3: TGTGCCAGCAGCTTAATCCCGACAAACACTGAAGCTTTCTTT. It translates to CASSLIPTNTEAFF. This rearrangement joins TRBV7-2 to TRBJ1-1; D is ambiguous. The CDR3 consists of 14 residues. Trimming cost V 2 bases and J 2 bases, with 9 bases left between them. CDR1 is SGHTA and CDR2 is FQGNSA in the germline V gene. Complete variable domain (other parts from reference TRBV7-2 and TRBJ1-1): GAGVSQSPSNKVTEKGKDVELRCDPISGHTALYWYRQSLGQGLEFLIYFQGNSAPDKSGLPSDRFSAERTGGSVSTLTIQRTQQEDSAVYLCASSLIPTNTEAFFGQGTRLTVV.

The chain employs TRBV4-2 and TRBJ2-1, with D unclear. This CDR3 spans 12 amino acids. CDR1 and CDR2 from the germline V gene are LGHNA and YNFKEQ. V lost 4 bases and J lost 7, with 8 bases in between. CDR3 protein: CASSRALNEQFF. The DNA of the CDR3 is TGTGCCAGCAGCCGGGCCCTGAATGAGCAGTTCTTC.

J is TRBJ1-1 and V is TRBV7-9; no clear D gene. The CDR3 spans 13 residues. V was shortened by 5 bases and J by 0 bases, with 7 bases between the two germline ends. Germline CDR1 reads SEHNR; CDR2 reads FQNEAQ (reference sequence). The CDR3 region has the DNA TGTGCCAGCAGCCGCCGGTTGAACACTGAAGCTTTCTTT. Its protein is CASSRRLNTEAFF.

V and J are TRBV15 and TRBJ2-7; 7 nucleotides align to TRBD1. This CDR3 comprises 14 residues. Germline V gene lookup returns CDR1 LNHNV and CDR2 YYDKDF (reference sequence). With 0 bases clipped from V and 9 bases from J, the junction kept 8 bases outside the gene matches. Here the CDR3 DNA reads TGTGCCACCAGCAGAGAACGACAGGGCTCAGGGCAGTACTTC. Its protein is CATSRERQGSGQYF. Variable domain in full (rest from reference TRBV15 and TRBJ2-7): DAMVIQNPRYQVTQFGKPVTLSCSQTLNHNVMYWYQQKSSQAPKLLFHYYDKDFNNEADTPDNFQSRRPNTSFCFLDIRSPGLGDTAMYLCATSRERQGSGQYFGPGTRLTVT.

The chain is built from TRBV5-1 and TRBJ2-5; 9 bases match TRBD2. Trimming took 1 base from V and 4 from J; bases not matched to a gene: 2. The CDR3 contains 14 residues. Per the germline V gene, CDR1 is SGHRS and CDR2 is YFSETQ. The CDR3, as DNA: TGCGCCAGCAGCTTGAAACTAGCGGGAGAGACCCAGTACTTC. Protein sequence: CASSLKLAGETQYF.

This clone came up once. The chain carries TRBV19 and TRBJ1-1; D is ambiguous. Germline V gene data show CDR1 as LNHDA and CDR2 as SQIVND (reference sequence). The CDR3 is made up of 18 amino acids. Trimming pared 3 bases from V and 3 bases from J, leaving 23 bases between. CDR3 nucleotides: TGTGCCAGTAGTATTGGAGGGTCAAGGTCCAGGTGGTACACTGAAGCTTTCTTT. Translation: CASSIGGSRSRWYTEAFF.

V is TRBV9 and J is TRBJ2-1; possibly TRBD1 or TRBD2 for D (6 bases each). Germline values: CDR1 SGDLS, CDR2 YYNGEE. The CDR3 has 19 residues. V lost 0 bases, J lost 5 bases, and 24 bases lay in between. The CDR3 DNA is TGTGCCAGCAGCGTAGGATTATCGGGGGCTCGGGACTCTCACAATGAGCAGTTCTTC. Protein sequence: CASSVGLSGARDSHNEQFF. Variable domain in full (rest from reference TRBV9 and TRBJ2-1): DSGVTQTPKHLITATGQRVTLRCSPRSGDLSVYWYQQSLDQGLQFLIQYYNGEERAKGNILERFSAQQFPDLHSELNLSSLELGDSALYFCASSVGLSGARDSHNEQFFGPGTRLTVL.